This T cell receptor (beta chain) was identified in a study of long-term antiretroviral therapy in people with HIV. Overall study findings and caveats: Clones with expansion before ART led the repertoire at all time points.

Germline-derived CDR1 and CDR2 are SGHDN and FVKESK. Trimming removed 2 bases from V and 4 bases from J, with 9 bases in between. The length of the CDR3 is 14 residues. Samples were assayed with immunoSEQ v3.0 at survey level. TCRdb's table, derived via immunoSEQ multiplex PCR, lists solely in-frame clones and lacks some. The sample has over 15,000 clones, about 80% seen once; the top ten hold roughly 15%. This clone was recorded only once. Its antigen is still unknown. J is TRBJ2-1 and V is TRBV14; the D is unclear. The sequencing used unsorted PBMCs, collected 1.5 years before starting antiretroviral therapy. This TCR was recovered from a woman aged 50 to 65 with HIV. The CDR3 is CASSQLQLYNEQFF. The CDR3 DNA reads TGTGCCAGCAGCCAATTGCAGTTGTACAATGAGCAGTTCTTC.